These 28 T cell receptor beta chains came from one sample sequenced in a study of tumor-infiltrating lymphocytes in primary liver carcinoma. The investigators made TCR beta cDNA from 400 to 500 ng total RNA, using a constant-region primer. It was through three nested multiplex PCR rounds of slightly modified ARM-PCR that TCR beta libraries arose. Two initial PCR rounds of about 10 cycles each paired TRBV1-TRBV30 forward primers with a C-beta reverse primer. In TCRdb, the multiplex PCR reads were re-called with MiXCR into one record per CDR3 protein. This table has about 180,000 distinct CDR3 sequences, about 60% appearing once. Germline DNA was extracted alongside blood RNA, which was obtained from unsorted whole blood. The sequenced sample was peripheral blood. The receptors stem from a middle-aged man with primary liver carcinoma and hepatitis B virus infection.

The chain combines TRBV14 with TRBJ2-1; TRBD2 matches at 10 bases. Germline CDR1 is SGHDN and CDR2 is FVKESK. There are 15 residues in the CDR3. The V segment lost 0 bases and the J segment 4 bases; nucleotides outside the gene matches: 0. The CDR3 DNA sequence: TGTGCCAGCAGCCAAGAGACTAGCGGGTACAATGAGCAGTTCTTC. Residues: CASSQETSGYNEQFF.

The V gene is TRBV11-2, the J gene TRBJ2-1; 11 nucleotides align to TRBD2. The germline gives CDR1 SGHAT, CDR2 FQNNGV. CDR3 length: 15 residues. Trimming removed 7 bases from V and 5 bases from J; junction bases left unmatched: 7. CDR3 sequence (DNA): TGTGCCAGCACACAACTAGCGGGAGCCCACAATGAGCAGTTCTTC. Translation gives CASTQLAGAHNEQFF.

This clonotype was detected only once. A junction boundary mismatches the germline segment, possibly from a read error. The chain's CDR3 is CTSSFQGARTEAFF. In DNA form, the CDR3 reads TGTACCAGCAGTTTCCAGGGGGCTCGGACTGAAGCTTTCTTT. V and J are TRBV12-3 or TRBV12-4 and TRBJ1-1; 8 bases map to TRBD1. The CDR3 consists of 14 residues.

For this clonotype: Compared with germline, one end of the junction differs, possibly owing to a read error. V gene TRBV6-6 combines with J gene TRBJ2-1; unclear D gene. The CDR3 runs 14 residues. The germline V gene has CDR1 MNHNY and CDR2 SVGAGI (reference sequence). The CDR3 here is CANSYPPTYNEQFF. The CDR3, as DNA: TGTGCCAACAGTTACCCCCCGACCTACAATGAGCAGTTCTTC.

The chain uses TRBV7-9 and TRBJ2-1; D is ambiguous. The CDR3 covers 14 residues. Germline lookup yields CDR1 SEHNR and CDR2 FQNEAQ (reference sequence). Trimming pared 5 bases from V and 5 bases from J, leaving 13 bases between. The CDR3 DNA reads as TGTGCCAGCAGCAGCCGAGTGAAAGACAATGAGCAGTTCTTC. It yields the protein CASSSRVKDNEQFF.

The chain recombines TRBV2 with TRBJ2-7, with D possibly called TRBD1 or TRBD2 (5 bases each). The V and J ends lost 7 bases and 0 bases respectively, with 13 bases between them. This CDR3 is built from 14 residues. Germline-derived CDR1 and CDR2 are SNHLY and FYNNEI. CDR3: CASTREGVSYEQYF. For the CDR3, the DNA is TGTGCCAGCACTCGGGAAGGGGTCTCCTACGAGCAGTACTTC.

On this clonotype: This may come from a read error, since a much larger clone is one base off. The rearrangement uses TRBV7-8 and TRBJ1-5; 7 bases are a match to TRBD1. The CDR3 covers 15 residues. Germline CDR1 reads SGHVS; CDR2 reads FQNEAQ. CDR3 nucleotide sequence: TGTGCCAACAGCTTAGACGGACAGGACAATCAGCCCCAGCATTTT. Its protein product is CANSLDGQDNQPQHF.

This clonotype appeared a few times. J is TRBJ2-1 and V is TRBV12-3 or TRBV12-4; 8 nucleotides agree with TRBD1. Losses at the gene ends were 6 bases for V and 8 bases for J; bases not matched to a gene: 6. The CDR3 totals 13 residues. The CDR3 nucleotides read TGTGCCAGCAGCTCCTTACAGGGGGATGAGCAGTTCTTC. Translation: CASSSLQGDEQFF.

Concerning this clonotype: An end of the junction does not agree with germline; a read error may underlie this. The chain is built from TRBV5-4 and TRBJ1-4, with D possibly TRBD1 on 6 matching bases. There are 15 residues in the CDR3. Germline V gene data show CDR1 as SGHNT and CDR2 as YYREEE (reference sequence). The CDR3 loop reads CACSLDGGRAEKLFF. As DNA, the CDR3 is TGTGCCTGCAGCTTGGACGGGGGGCGAGCTGAAAAACTGTTTTTT.

Written as DNA, the CDR3 is TGTGCCAGCAGTTTATCCCCTCTACTGACAGGGAGCACAGATACGCAGTATTTT. Its translation: CASSLSPLLTGSTDTQYF. The chain combines TRBV28 with TRBJ2-3; 7 bases align to TRBD1. Trimming at V came to 1 base and at J to 0 bases, leaving 10 bases not matched to a gene. This CDR3 is built from 18 residues. Per the germline V gene, CDR1 is MDHEN and CDR2 is SYDVKM.

This clonotype has a handful of counts. A much larger clonotype is one base distant, so this may be a read error. J is TRBJ2-1 and V is TRBV6-2 or TRBV6-3; D possibly uses TRBD1 or TRBD2 (5 bases each). There are 14 residues in the CDR3. Germline-derived CDR1 and CDR2 are MNHEY and SVGEGT. Trimming shortened V by 5 bases and J by 2 bases, and 10 bases separated the two germline ends. The DNA for the CDR3 is TGTGCCAGCAGTACCGGGACCCCCTACAATGAGCAGTTCTTC. It translates to CASSTGTPYNEQFF.

V is TRBV7-8 and J is TRBJ2-1; TRBD2 agrees at 12 bases. After removal of 5 bases from V and 5 bases from J, the junction contained 4 bases not matched to a gene. The CDR3 has 15 residues. Germline CDR1 is SGHVS and CDR2 is FQNEAQ. CDR3 DNA sequence: TGTGCCAGCAGCATTCGACTAGCGGGAGACAATGAGCAGTTCTTC. This sequence encodes CASSIRLAGDNEQFF.

Points on this clonotype: With a much larger clone just one base away, this may be a read error. The final CDR3 position lacks the conserved phenylalanine or tryptophan, pointing to a likely read error. The gene calls are TRBV11-2 and TRBJ2-7; D is possibly TRBD1 (5 bases). The CDR3 runs 10 residues. Between the trimmed V and J ends, which lost 9 bases and 7 bases, there was a span of 10 bases. Germline V lookup: CDR1 SGHAT, CDR2 FQNNGV. CDR3 nucleotide sequence: TGTGCCAGTCCTCGGACAGAGCAGTACTTA. Amino acid sequence: CASPRTEQYL.

The rearrangement uses TRBV12-3 or TRBV12-4 and TRBJ2-3; D not certain. V lost 2 bases and J 4 bases, leaving 7 bases between the germline ends. The CDR3 extends over 13 amino acids. CDR3 residues: CASSLSWADTQYF. In DNA form, the CDR3 reads TGTGCCAGCAGTTTAAGCTGGGCAGATACGCAGTATTTT.

The chain employs TRBV12-3 or TRBV12-4 and TRBJ2-7; D gene uncertain. The length of the CDR3 is 13 residues. The V and J ends lost 6 bases and 6 bases respectively, with 15 bases between them. The DNA of the CDR3 is TGTGCCAGCAGCTACCGGGTAACCATCGAGCAGTACTTC. It is translated as CASSYRVTIEQYF.

This chain links TRBV29-1 with TRBJ2-7; TRBD2 agrees at 7 bases. The germline V gene encodes CDR1 SQVTM and CDR2 ANQGSEA. The CDR3 covers 14 residues. V dropped 2 bases and J dropped 2; count of bases not matched to a gene: 6. The chain's CDR3 is CSVETPGLTYEQYF. The CDR3 DNA is TGCAGCGTTGAAACTCCGGGACTAACCTACGAGCAGTACTTC.

In this sample, this clonotype turned up once. At one end, the junction sequence differs from germline, possibly due to a read error. The chain has TRBV29-1 and TRBJ2-1; perhaps D is TRBD1 or TRBD2 (5 bases each). Germline assignment: CDR1 SQVTM and CDR2 ANQGSEA. The CDR3 runs to 15 residues. The CDR3 here is CSVGPSPSSYNEQFF. The CDR3 DNA is TGTAGCGTGGGGCCTTCTCCCAGCTCCTACAATGAGCAGTTCTTC.

The V call is TRBV29-1, the J call TRBJ2-3; D is undetermined. The CDR3 length is 13 residues. Germline V gene sequence: CDR1 SQVTM, CDR2 ANQGSEA. With 2 bases removed from V and 5 bases from J, the gap between germline ends came to 11 bases. CDR3 nucleotide sequence: TGCAGCGTTGAATTAGAAGCGAGAGATACGCAGTATTTT. Translated: CSVELEARDTQYF.

This clonotype came up a few times. The chain joins TRBV12-3 or TRBV12-4 to TRBJ2-7, with TRBD2 as a possible D gene (6 bases). The CDR3 is made up of 12 amino acids. V was trimmed by 4 bases and J by 2 bases, leaving 6 bases between them. The CDR3 protein is CASSWRAYEQYF. The CDR3 nucleotides read TGTGCCAGCAGTTGGAGGGCCTACGAGCAGTACTTC.

This clonotype came up a few times. The chain links TRBV11-3 to TRBJ1-5, with TRBD1 matching 9 bases. V shed 4 bases and J 0 bases; nucleotides not matched to a gene: 10. The CDR3 loop spans 18 amino acids. Germline V gene sequence: CDR1 SGHNT, CDR2 YENEEA. Here the CDR3 DNA reads TGTGCCAGCAGCTCGACAAGGACAGGGGAATATAGCAATCAGCCCCAGCATTTT. Its protein product is CASSSTRTGEYSNQPQHF. The full variable domain, rest sourced from reference TRBV11-3 and TRBJ1-5, is EAGVVQSPRYKIIEKKQPVAFWCNPISGHNTLYWYLQNLGQGPELLIRYENEEAVDDSQLPKDRFSAERLKGVDSTLKIQPAELGDSAVYLCASSSTRTGEYSNQPQHFGDGTRLSIL.

V usage is TRBV29-1 and J usage is TRBJ2-5; D gene ambiguous. The CDR3 extends over 12 amino acids. Germline assignment: CDR1 SQVTM and CDR2 ANQGSEA. V lost 8 bases, J lost 9 bases, and 19 bases lay in between. The CDR3 DNA follows: TGCAGCACTCTCGACGGAAACGGGTCCCAGTACTTC. Its protein is CSTLDGNGSQYF.

The rearrangement joins TRBV10-3 to TRBJ2-1; 9 bases fit TRBD2. The CDR3 runs 14 residues. The V and J ends lost 8 bases and 8 bases, in that order; junction bases with no gene match: 10. In germline, CDR1 is ENHRY, CDR2 SYGVKD. The CDR3 DNA follows: TGTGCCATCGCTACGACTAGCGGATACGATGAGCAGTTCTTC. It is translated as CAIATTSGYDEQFF.

The chain joins TRBV4-2 to TRBJ1-3, with 8 positions matching TRBD1. The CDR3 is made up of 15 amino acids. The germline CDR1 and CDR2 sequences are LGHNA and YNFKEQ. J was trimmed by 0 bases and V by 5 bases; bases with no gene match: 3. CDR3 nucleotide sequence: TGTGCCAGCAGCGCCGACAGGGGCTCTGGAAACACCATATATTTT. This translates into CASSADRGSGNTIYF.

The chain is built from TRBV6-6 and TRBJ2-3; D uncertain. The V gene's germline CDR1 is MNHNY and CDR2 SVGAGI (reference sequence). The CDR3 runs to 15 residues. Trimming shortened V by 2 bases and J by 3 bases, and 12 bases separated the two germline ends. The CDR3 spells CASSYLGSSTDTQYF. The CDR3 DNA is TGTGCCAGCAGTTACCTGGGATCCTCTACAGATACGCAGTATTTT.

This chain uses TRBV7-9 with TRBJ1-4; D is unclear. CDR1 is SEHNR and CDR2 is FQNEAQ in the germline V gene (reference sequence). The CDR3 consists of 13 residues. Trimming took off 5 bases at V and 5 bases at J, with 9 bases between the two ends. This CDR3 is CASSRSGNEKLFF. The CDR3 DNA reads as TGTGCCAGCAGCCGCTCGGGGAATGAAAAACTGTTTTTT.

Details on this clonotype: An end of the junction does not agree with germline; a read error may underlie this. This chain connects TRBV11-2 to TRBJ2-7; 13 bases are a match to TRBD2. CDR3 length: 19 residues. Looked up from germline, CDR1 is SGHAT and CDR2 is FQNNGV. CDR3 sequence reads: CASSLAGLAGEYLYYGQYF. The CDR3, as DNA: TGTGCCAGCAGCTTAGCCGGACTAGCGGGAGAATACCTCTACTACGGGCAGTACTTC.

This clonotype was seen at least ten times. The chain uses TRBV11-1 and TRBJ2-4; 14 nucleotides line up with TRBD2. J was trimmed by 5 bases and V by 5 bases; bases with no gene match: 5. The CDR3 sequence is 16 residues long. Per germline, CDR1 SGHAT and CDR2 FQDESV (reference sequence). The CDR3 bases are TGTGCCAGCAGCCAGACTAGCGGGAGGGCCGAAAACATTCAGTACTTC. Its translation: CASSQTSGRAENIQYF.

The J gene is TRBJ2-3, the V gene TRBV7-9; 10 nucleotides agree with TRBD1. The germline CDR1 and CDR2 sequences are SEHNR and FQNEAQ (reference sequence). V lost 4 bases to trimming and J lost 4 bases; unmatched junction nucleotides: 8. The CDR3 totals 16 residues. The CDR3 sequence is CASSSLDRGWSDTQYF. CDR3 coding DNA: TGTGCCAGCAGCTCACTGGACAGGGGGTGGTCAGATACGCAGTATTTT.